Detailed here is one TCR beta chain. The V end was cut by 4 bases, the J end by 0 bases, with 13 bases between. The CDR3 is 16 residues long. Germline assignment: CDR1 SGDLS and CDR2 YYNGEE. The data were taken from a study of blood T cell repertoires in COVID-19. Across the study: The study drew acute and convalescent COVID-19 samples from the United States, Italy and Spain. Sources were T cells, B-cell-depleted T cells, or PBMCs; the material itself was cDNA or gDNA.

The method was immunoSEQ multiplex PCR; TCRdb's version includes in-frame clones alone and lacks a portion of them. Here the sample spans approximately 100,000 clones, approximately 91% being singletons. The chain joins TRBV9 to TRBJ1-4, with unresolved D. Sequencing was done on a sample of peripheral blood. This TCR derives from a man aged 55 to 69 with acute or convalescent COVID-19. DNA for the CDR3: TGTGCCAGCAGCCCCAGTCCTGCGGCAACTAATGAAAAACTGTTTTTT. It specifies CASSPSPAATNEKLFF.